This T cell receptor beta chain was sequenced in a study of blood T cells in healthy people across ages. Study as a whole: Template switching picked up about one barcoded beta molecule for each two T cells. General study points: Comparison with aged donors showed that long-lived donors had more naive CD4+ cells and higher diversity. While age rose, TCR beta diversity per million T cells dropped in a roughly linear way.

Points on this clonotype: Its antigen is undetermined.

CDR1 and CDR2 from the germline V gene are SEHNR and FQNEAQ (reference sequence). Trimming shortened V by 5 bases and J by 8 bases, and 17 bases separated the two germline ends. The CDR3 contains 14 residues. Primed by a sample-barcoded 5' primer and a J-beta primer mix, a second PCR proceeded for roughly 7 to 11 cycles. TCRdb reanalysed the 5' RACE reads using MiXCR and keeps one entry per CDR3 protein. The table shows about 670,000 distinct CDR3 sequences, with approximately 40% occurring only once. This TCR derives from a man at least 80 years old in good health. Sequenced input: blood. The V gene is TRBV7-9, the J gene TRBJ2-3; D is ambiguous. For the CDR3, the DNA is TGTGCCAGCAGCAGTGACCAATTACTTGGTACGCAGTATTTT. It is translated as CASSSDQLLGTQYF.